This is a list of T cell receptor beta chains from one sample in a study of blood T cell repertoires in COVID-19. Profiling relied on immunoSEQ multiplex PCR, and the TCRdb table lists in-frame clones only, not all of them. The profile covers around 55,000 clones, with approximately 86% appearing a single time and about 3.6% taken by the ten largest. The sample was peripheral blood. These receptors were taken from a man in his forties or fifties with COVID-19, enrolled during active disease. The CDR3 runs from the conserved cysteine through the conserved F or W. D genes are given only for firm matches. Part of the rows lack a size; the others show once, few, many or a class for expanded clones.

abundance | d_gene | j_gene | v_gene | CDR3nt | CDR3aa
once | TRBD1 | TRBJ1-3 | TRBV5-6 | TGTGCCAGCAGCGTAAGGGGGCCAGGAAACACCATATATTTT | CASSVRGPGNTIYF
- | TRBD2 | TRBJ2-7 | TRBV6-2/TRBV6-3 | TGTGCCAGCAGTTACGCGGGAGTGGGCTACGAGCAGTACTTC | CASSYAGVGYEQYF
once | TRBD1 | TRBJ2-7 | TRBV6-2/TRBV6-3 | TGTGCCAGCAGTTACCGCTCGGCAGGGGGCATTCCGGGCGAGCAGTACTTC | CASSYRSAGGIPGEQYF
- | TRBD1 | TRBJ1-5 | TRBV15 | TGTGCCACCAGCAGAGATCAGGGGGCGAATCAGCCCCAGCATTTT | CATSRDQGANQPQHF
- | TRBD1 | TRBJ1-6 | TRBV27 | TGTGCCAGCCGCGGACAGGGAGACTCACCCCTCCACTTT | CASRGQGDSPLHF
- | TRBD1 | TRBJ1-1 | TRBV5-1 | TGCGCCAGCAGATCTGGACAGGGTGGGACTGAAGCTTTCTTT | CASRSGQGGTEAFF
once | TRBD1 | TRBJ2-2 | TRBV9 | TGTGCCAGCAGCGTTTGGACAGGCAGCGGGGAGCTGTTTTTT | CASSVWTGSGELFF
- | - | TRBJ1-2 | TRBV28 | TGTGCCAGCAGTGGCGGCGTCGGTTACTATGGCTACACCTTC | CASSGGVGYYGYTF
- | - | TRBJ2-5 | TRBV7-6 | TGTGCCAGCAGCCTGACCGGGACTCGGCAAGAGACCCAGTACTTC | CASSLTGTRQETQYF
- | - | TRBJ2-5 | TRBV6-1 | TGTGCCAGCAGTGAAGCGCGGGCGGAAGAGACCCAGTACTTC | CASSEARAEETQYF
- | - | TRBJ1-2 | TRBV6-6 | TGTGCCAGCAGACCACCTTGGGGGGATGCGGATGGCTACACCTTC | CASRPPWGDADGYTF
- | - | TRBJ2-5 | TRBV6-5 | TGTGCCAGCGGTCGGGAGCGCCAAGAGACCCAGTACTTC | CASGRERQETQYF
- | - | TRBJ1-4 | TRBV30 | TGTGCCTGGATGGGGCTTTCCGAAAAACTGTTTTTT | CAWMGLSEKLFF
- | TRBD2 | TRBJ2-1 | TRBV28 | TGTGCCAGCAGTTTATGGGCGGGGGGGCGAGTCTATGAGCAGTTCTTC | CASSLWAGGRVYEQFF
- | - | TRBJ2-7 | TRBV2 | TGTGCCAGCAGTGAAGTAGTCGGCTACGAGCAGTACTTC | CASSEVVGYEQYF
- | TRBD2 | TRBJ2-7 | TRBV15 | TGTGCCACCAGCAGAGAGCGGGGGGGCTCCTACGAGCAGTACTTC | CATSRERGGSYEQYF
- | - | TRBJ1-1 | TRBV5-6 | TGTGCCAGCAGCACAGGACAGATTTCGAACACTGAAGCTTTCTTT | CASSTGQISNTEAFF
- | TRBD1 | TRBJ1-2 | TRBV18 | TGTGCCAGCTCACCCCTCGAGGACAGGGCGGGACATGGCTACACCTTC | CASSPLEDRAGHGYTF
few | - | TRBJ1-1 | TRBV28 | TGTGCCAGCAGGTGGGGCATGAACACTGAAGCTTTCTTT | CASRWGMNTEAFF
- | TRBD1 | TRBJ1-5 | TRBV5-1 | TGCGCCAGCAGCCCTGCCGGGGACAGCGGCCAGCCCCAGCATTTT | CASSPAGDSGQPQHF
- | - | TRBJ2-3 | TRBV5-1 | TGCGCCAGCAGCTTTCTCCGGGGAGATACGCAGTATTTT | CASSFLRGDTQYF
- | - | TRBJ2-4 | TRBV3-1/TRBV3-2 | TGTGCCAGCAGCCAAAAGAGCGCCTTAGCCAAAAACATTCAGTACTTC | CASSQKSALAKNIQYF
- | TRBD1 | TRBJ2-7 | TRBV27 | TGTGCCAGCAGACCACAGGGGGGCTACGAGCAGTACTTC | CASRPQGGYEQYF
- | - | TRBJ2-3 | TRBV28 | TGTGCCAGCAGTTTCGGACTCCCCGGGAGCACAGATACGCAGTATTTT | CASSFGLPGSTDTQYF
- | TRBD1 | TRBJ1-6 | TRBV5-1 | TGCGCCAGCAGCGTGGAGACAGGGAATTCACCCCTCCACTTT | CASSVETGNSPLHF
- | - | TRBJ2-5 | TRBV7-3 | TGTGCCAGCAGTCGCAGTGTCACAGAGACCCAGTACTTC | CASSRSVTETQYF
once | TRBD2 | TRBJ2-3 | TRBV11-3 | TGTGCCAGCAGCTTGGCGGGGGGGACCGGCACAGATACGCAGTATTTT | CASSLAGGTGTDTQYF
- | - | TRBJ1-2 | TRBV5-4 | TGTGCCAGCAGCTTGGCAGGTGGCAGGATATTCTATGGCTACACCTTC | CASSLAGGRIFYGYTF
- | TRBD1 | TRBJ1-1 | TRBV5-4 | TGTGCCAGCAGCTATCCGACAGGGGGGCCCACTGAAGCTTTCTTT | CASSYPTGGPTEAFF
- | - | TRBJ1-2 | TRBV10-2 | TGCGCCAGCAGTGAGAAGGAGCAGGGCAGGGGCTACACCTTC | CASSEKEQGRGYTF
- | - | TRBJ1-2 | TRBV20-1 | TGCAGTGCTCAATACTATGGCTACACCTTC | CSAQYYGYTF
- | TRBD1 | TRBJ1-2 | TRBV5-4 | TGTGCCAGCAGTCCCGCCCCGGGACAGGGGGCGCAGGGCTACACCTTC | CASSPAPGQGAQGYTF
- | - | TRBJ1-2 | TRBV3-1/TRBV3-2 | TGTGCCAGCAGCTCCCCCCCAGGTTTAGGCTACACCTTC | CASSSPPGLGYTF
once | - | TRBJ2-1 | TRBV10-3 | TGTGCCATCAGTTTACAGGCAAGCTCCTACAATGAGCAGTTCTTC | CAISLQASSYNEQFF
- | - | TRBJ2-5 | TRBV18 | TGTGCCAGCTCACCAACGGGAAGAGCGGGAGAGACCCAGTACTTC | CASSPTGRAGETQYF
once | TRBD2 | TRBJ2-7 | TRBV5-4 | TGTGCCAGCAGCTTGGGTAGCGGGGGGCTCTCCTACGAGCAGTACTTC | CASSLGSGGLSYEQYF
- | - | TRBJ2-1 | TRBV9 | TGTGCCAGCAGCTCTCGGACAGGGCTGGTAGCGGGTGAGCAGTTCTTC | CASSSRTGLVAGEQFF
- | - | TRBJ1-5 | TRBV10-3 | TGTGCCATCAGTGATGGGAGGGGACAGCCCCAGCATTTT | CAISDGRGQPQHF
once | - | TRBJ1-4 | TRBV5-6 | TGTGCCAGCAGCCCGGCTGGGAGGTATGAAAAACTGTTTTTT | CASSPAGRYEKLFF
- | TRBD1 | TRBJ1-1 | TRBV4-1 | TGCGCCAGCAGCCAGGAGACAGGGGGCAGCGGGGAAGCTTTCTTT | CASSQETGGSGEAFF
- | TRBD1 | TRBJ2-5 | TRBV24-1 | TGTGCCACCAGTGATCCCCGGGACAGTGAGGAGACCCAGTACTTC | CATSDPRDSEETQYF
- | TRBD1 | TRBJ1-3 | TRBV7-8 | TGTGCCAGCAGCCCACAGGGGTCGGCTGGAAACACCATATATTTT | CASSPQGSAGNTIYF
- | TRBD1 | TRBJ1-5 | TRBV19 | TGTGCCAGTGCCTTCGGACAGGTTAGCAATCAGCCCCAGCATTTT | CASAFGQVSNQPQHF
- | TRBD2 | TRBJ2-3 | TRBV19 | TGTGCCAGTAGGGATTGGGCGGGAGACATTACGCAGTATTTT | CASRDWAGDITQYF
- | - | TRBJ1-1 | TRBV29-1 | TGCAGCGTTGATCCCAGGGAGAACACTGAAGCTTTCTTT | CSVDPRENTEAFF
- | TRBD2 | TRBJ2-7 | TRBV5-1 | TGCGCCAGCAGCCCGGGACTAGGAATCGAGCAGTACTTC | CASSPGLGIEQYF
once | - | TRBJ1-2 | TRBV13 | TGTGCCAGCAGCTTTCTACAGGAGCCCGGAGGCTACACCTTC | CASSFLQEPGGYTF
- | TRBD2 | TRBJ2-5 | TRBV4-2 | TGTGCCAGCAGCCGTACCGGGAGGGAAGAGACCCAGTACTTC | CASSRTGREETQYF
- | - | TRBJ2-7 | TRBV19 | TGTGCCAGTAGTATATGGGCAGGGGCCGCCTACGAGCAGTACTTC | CASSIWAGAAYEQYF
- | - | TRBJ2-1 | TRBV2 | TGTGCCAGCAGTCCATACAATGAGCAGTTCTTC | CASSPYNEQFF
- | - | TRBJ1-5 | TRBV2 | TGTGCCAGCAGTGTGGGGCAGGGAAGCCAGCCCCAGCATTTT | CASSVGQGSQPQHF
- | - | TRBJ2-2 | TRBV2 | TGTGCCAGCCCACGGCAGGGGAACACCGGGGAGCTGTTTTTT | CASPRQGNTGELFF